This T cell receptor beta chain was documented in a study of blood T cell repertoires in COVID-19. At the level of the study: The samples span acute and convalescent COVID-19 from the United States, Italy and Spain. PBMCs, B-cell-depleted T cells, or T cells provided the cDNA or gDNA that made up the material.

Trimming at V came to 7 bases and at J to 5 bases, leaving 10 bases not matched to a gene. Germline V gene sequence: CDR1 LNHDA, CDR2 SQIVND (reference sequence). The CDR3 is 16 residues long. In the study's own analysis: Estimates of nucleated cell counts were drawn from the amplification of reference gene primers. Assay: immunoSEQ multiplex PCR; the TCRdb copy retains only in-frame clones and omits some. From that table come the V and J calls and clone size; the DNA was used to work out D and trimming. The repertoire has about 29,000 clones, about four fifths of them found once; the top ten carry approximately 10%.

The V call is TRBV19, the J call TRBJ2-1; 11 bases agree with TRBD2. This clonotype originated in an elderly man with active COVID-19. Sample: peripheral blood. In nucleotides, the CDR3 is TGTGCCAGTACCAGGAGTGATAGCGGGGGGGACAATGAGCAGTTCTTC. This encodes CASTRSDSGGDNEQFF. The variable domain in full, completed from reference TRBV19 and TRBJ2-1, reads DGGITQSPKYLFRKEGQNVTLSCEQNLNHDAMYWYRQDPGQGLRLIYYSQIVNDFQKGDIAEGYSVSREKKESFPLTVTSAQKNPTAFYLCASTRSDSGGDNEQFFGPGTRLTVL.